Below, 17 T cell receptor beta chains from the same sample are listed, as sequenced in a study of control samples from healthy donors and cancer patients. Sequencing was performed with immunoSEQ multiplex PCR; in TCRdb, only in-frame clones are kept and a portion is missing. The repertoire holds about 47,000 clones, approximately 80% seen once, with 10% in the top ten. The material sequenced was blood. The source is a man aged 65 to 79 in good health.

The chain joins TRBV28 to TRBJ2-2; no clear D gene. Looked up from germline, CDR1 is MDHEN and CDR2 is SYDVKM. V dropped 4 bases and J dropped 6 bases, with 9 bases sitting between them. The CDR3 consists of 13 residues. The DNA for the CDR3 is TGTGCCAGCAGTTCGGGTGGGGCCGGGGAGCTGTTTTTT. Encoded protein: CASSSGGAGELFF. The full variable domain, with the rest looked up from reference TRBV28 and TRBJ2-2, is DVKVTQSSRYLVKRTGEKVFLECVQDMDHENMFWYRQDPGLGLRLIYFSYDVKMKEKGDIPEGYSVSREKKERFSLILESASTNQTSMYLCASSSGGAGELFFGEGSRLTVL.

The chain joins TRBV30 to TRBJ1-1; 7 nucleotides align to TRBD1. In germline, CDR1 is GTSNPN, CDR2 SVGIG (reference sequence). V lost 3 bases, J lost 11 bases, and 15 bases stayed unmatched. The CDR3 has 14 amino acids. The CDR3 nucleotides are TGTGCCTGGAGGGAAAAGGGACAGCGTTTTTCGGCTTTCTTT. Its translation: CAWREKGQRFSAFF.

The rearrangement links TRBV20-1 to TRBJ2-7; TRBD2 matches 8 bases. Looked up from germline, CDR1 is DFQATT and CDR2 is SNEGSKA (reference sequence). The length of the CDR3 is 14 residues. V shed 3 bases and J 1 base; nucleotides not matched to a gene: 5. CDR3: CSASQLAGSYEQYF. DNA for the CDR3: TGCAGTGCTAGTCAGTTAGCGGGGTCCTACGAGCAGTACTTC.

The J gene is TRBJ2-1, the V gene TRBV28; D uncertain. CDR1 MDHEN and CDR2 SYDVKM come from the germline V gene. This CDR3 has 16 residues. Trimming pared 6 bases from V and 4 bases from J, leaving 19 bases between. The CDR3, as DNA: TGTGCCAGCAGCCTTGGGAAACAAGCCTTGTACAATGAGCAGTTCTTC. Protein product: CASSLGKQALYNEQFF.

The chain is built from TRBV5-6 and TRBJ2-1, with 9 bases aligning to TRBD1. V dropped 4 bases and J dropped 7; count of bases not matched to a gene: 6. Germline lookup yields CDR1 SGHDT and CDR2 YYEEEE. CDR3 size: 14 residues. CDR3 sequence reads: CASSLRTGANEQFF. CDR3 DNA sequence: TGTGCCAGCAGCCTACGGACAGGGGCGAATGAGCAGTTCTTC. The full variable domain, with the rest looked up from reference TRBV5-6 and TRBJ2-1, is DAGVTQSPTHLIKTRGQQVTLRCSPKSGHDTVSWYQQALGQGPQFIFQYYEEEERQRGNFPDRFSGHQFPNYSSELNVNALLLGDSALYLCASSLRTGANEQFFGPGTRLTVL.

On this clone itself: With a much larger clone just one base away, this may be a read error. V gene TRBV6-6 combines with J gene TRBJ1-1, with a possible D match to TRBD1 (5 bases). The germline V gene encodes CDR1 MNHNY and CDR2 SVGAGI (reference sequence). The V end lost 2 bases, the J end lost 1 base, and 8 bases lay between the germline ends. This CDR3 contains 14 residues. CDR3 protein: CASSYGGTNTEAFF. The CDR3 DNA sequence: TGTGCCAGCAGTTACGGAGGGACGAACACTGAAGCTTTCTTT.

The V and J genes are TRBV6-5 and TRBJ2-1; the D gene could be TRBD1 or TRBD2 (5 bases each). V lost 8 bases, J lost 0 bases, and 14 bases lay in between. The CDR3 has 15 amino acids. Germline CDR1 is MNHEY and CDR2 is SVGAGI. The CDR3 here is CASPGPFYSYNEQFF. The CDR3 bases are TGTGCCAGCCCGGGACCCTTTTACTCCTACAATGAGCAGTTCTTC.

This chain connects TRBV28 to TRBJ2-7, with TRBD1 identical over 10 bases. Germline values: CDR1 MDHEN, CDR2 SYDVKM. There are 15 residues in the CDR3. With 4 bases clipped from V and 2 bases from J, the junction kept 5 bases outside the gene matches. Written as DNA, the CDR3 is TGTGCCAGCAGTTCCAGGACAGGGGGGACCTACGAGCAGTACTTC. This sequence encodes CASSSRTGGTYEQYF.

V usage is TRBV2 and J usage is TRBJ2-3; D is possibly TRBD2 (6 bases). Germline V gene data show CDR1 as SNHLY and CDR2 as FYNNEI. The V end was cut by 3 bases, the J end by 0 bases, with 19 bases between. The CDR3 is made up of 18 amino acids. CDR3 region: CASSDWGGGGTSTDTQYF. The CDR3 region has the DNA TGTGCCAGCAGTGATTGGGGCGGAGGCGGGACTAGCACAGATACGCAGTATTTT.

V gene TRBV24-1 combines with J gene TRBJ2-2, with TRBD2 identical over 7 bases. V shed 4 bases, J shed 4 bases, and the junction held 8 bases outside the gene matches. The CDR3 spans 16 residues. Per germline, CDR1 KGHDR and CDR2 SFDVKD. CDR3 DNA sequence: TGTGCCACCAGTGACCTCCGGGACTACCCCACCGGGGAGCTGTTTTTT. Its protein is CATSDLRDYPTGELFF.

The chain employs TRBV5-1 and TRBJ2-1; possibly TRBD1 for D (5 bases). The CDR3 is 17 residues long. V lost 2 bases and J 2 bases, leaving 17 bases between the germline ends. The germline gives CDR1 SGHRS, CDR2 YFSETQ. The CDR3 protein is CASSFEPREIPYNEQFF. The CDR3 coding sequence is TGCGCCAGCAGCTTTGAGCCCAGGGAAATACCCTACAATGAGCAGTTCTTC.

The chain uses TRBV24-1 and TRBJ2-1; 9 bases align to TRBD2. This CDR3 comprises 14 residues. CDR1 and CDR2 (germline): KGHDR, SFDVKD. V was pared by 2 bases and J by 9 bases, with 4 bases of the junction left unmatched. CDR3 amino acids: CATSDSSGTGEQFF. In DNA, the CDR3 is TGTGCCACCAGTGATTCTAGCGGGACTGGTGAGCAGTTCTTC.

This rearrangement joins TRBV5-6 to TRBJ1-1; no firm D call. This CDR3 region has 14 residues. Looked up from germline, CDR1 is SGHDT and CDR2 is YYEEEE. V lost 4 bases and J lost 0, with 10 bases in between. Here the CDR3 reads CASSPGPVNTEAFF. The CDR3 DNA follows: TGTGCCAGCAGCCCCGGACCGGTGAACACTGAAGCTTTCTTT.

The V and J genes are TRBV27 and TRBJ1-6; D call uncertain. CDR1 and CDR2 (germline): MNHEY, SMNVEV (reference sequence). V was pared by 1 base and J by 8 bases, with 15 bases between. The CDR3 is 16 amino acids. The CDR3 sequence: CASSLFGLDLDSPLHF. CDR3 nucleotides: TGTGCCAGCAGTTTATTTGGGCTCGATTTGGATTCACCCCTCCACTTT.

This sequence joins TRBV18 and TRBJ2-1; 9 nucleotides align to TRBD2. Per the germline V gene, CDR1 is KGHSH and CDR2 is LQKENI. The CDR3 covers 20 residues. The junction had 16 bases not matched to a gene; V was cut back by 0 bases and J by 4 bases. CDR3 nucleotide sequence: TGTGCCAGCTCACCACCGAGGGCAGCGGGAGGCACGAACTTTTACAATGAGCAGTTCTTC. Translating it yields CASSPPRAAGGTNFYNEQFF.

The V call is TRBV27, the J call TRBJ2-3; tentative D call: TRBD2 (5 bases). Germline V CDR1 and CDR2: MNHEY, SMNVEV (reference sequence). V gave up 3 bases and J gave up 0 bases, with 10 bases separating them. CDR3 length: 15 amino acids. CDR3 loop: CASSFDYTSTDTQYF. The CDR3 DNA reads as TGTGCCAGCAGTTTCGACTACACTAGCACAGATACGCAGTATTTT.

The chain links TRBV28 to TRBJ2-7; 8 bases fit TRBD2. Unmatched junction bases numbered 7, after V lost 5 bases and J lost 4 bases. The CDR3 totals 14 residues. CDR1 is MDHEN and CDR2 is SYDVKM in the germline V gene. In DNA form, the CDR3 reads TGTGCCAGCAGTCGACTAGCGTTCCGGTACGAGCAGTACTTC. Its protein is CASSRLAFRYEQYF.